This record covers a single T cell receptor beta chain. The CDR3 sequence is 14 residues long. The germline V gene has CDR1 SGHNT and CDR2 YYREEE (reference sequence). Deletions cut 4 bases from V and 9 bases from J, with 17 bases between. This sample is part of a study of OX40 agonist ivuxolimab in advanced cancers. Repertoires were generated with immunoSEQ multiplex PCR, while TCRdb's copy carries only in-frame clones and drops some. The sample has some 74,000 clones; approximately 90% are singletons. The sample here was CD4+ or CD8+ T cells sorted from blood, taken in a trial of the OX40 agonist ivuxolimab. This clonotype was sampled from an adult with an advanced solid tumor such as melanoma, head and neck, liver or kidney cancer. The J gene is TRBJ2-1, the V gene TRBV5-4; D might be TRBD2 (6 bases). CDR3 protein: CASSAQTSSPEQFF. DNA for the CDR3: TGTGCCAGCAGCGCGCAAACTAGCTCTCCTGAGCAGTTCTTC.